This passage covers 19 T cell receptor beta chains from one sample sequenced in a study of metastatic and nonmetastatic thyroid tumors. Not a single patient had been given any form of treatment at any point before undergoing thyroid surgery. TCRdb redid the clone calls on the PCR reads using MiXCR. This sample carries around 36,000 clones, 25% to 30% of them seen once, and the ten largest clones take about 7.2%. Sequencing was carried out using blood. These receptor sequences come from a female donor with papillary thyroid cancer or a benign thyroid nodule (not recorded which). Some clones in this sample may be carry-over from other donors' samples.

The V and J genes are TRBV18 and TRBJ1-5, with 8 positions matching TRBD1. CDR1 KGHSH and CDR2 LQKENI come from the germline V gene. Trimming took 3 bases from V and 0 from J; bases not matched to a gene: 1. This CDR3 spans 15 amino acids. CDR3: CASSPTGDSNQPQHF. CDR3 bases: TGTGCCAGCTCACCGACAGGGGATAGCAATCAGCCCCAGCATTTT.

As for this clone: At the DNA level, this CDR3 is encoded by other sequences in the same sample as well. The chain couples TRBV5-1 to TRBJ2-3; 9 positions agree with TRBD2. CDR1 is SGHRS and CDR2 is YFSETQ in the germline V gene. V shed 6 bases, J shed 5 bases, and the junction held 13 bases outside the gene matches. CDR3 length: 16 amino acids. CDR3 protein: CASTMFPREGRDTQYF. The CDR3 DNA sequence: TGCGCCAGCACCATGTTTCCGCGGGAGGGGAGAGATACGCAGTATTTT.

As for this clone: A junction end diverges from the germline sequence, so it may reflect a read error. V and J are TRBV6-1 and TRBJ2-7, with D possibly TRBD1 on 6 matching bases. This CDR3 is built from 17 residues. CDR1 and CDR2 from the germline V gene are MNHNS and SASEGT. In nucleotides, the CDR3 is TGTGTCAGCAGACTGTCTGAACGACAGGCGATCTCCTACGAGCAGTACTTC. The encoded protein is CVSRLSERQAISYEQYF.

This clone was seen a handful of times. V is TRBV6-1 and J is TRBJ2-7; D perhaps matches TRBD2 (6 bases). The CDR3 covers 14 residues. V was clipped by 6 bases and J by 2 bases, with 14 bases between them. Germline loops: CDR1 MNHNS, CDR2 SASEGT. CDR3 coding DNA: TGTGCCAGCAGCCCTGGGGGGAGCGCCTACGAGCAGTACTTC. Residues: CASSPGGSAYEQYF.

By share, this clone counts as medium-sized. In DNA form, the CDR3 reads TGTGCCAGCACCACGGGGGGCCAGTCACCCCTCCACTTT. Protein sequence: CASTTGGQSPLHF. The genes are TRBV6-1 and TRBJ1-6, with D perhaps matching TRBD1 (6 bases). Trimming removed 7 bases at V and 10 bases at J, with 14 bases between. The CDR3 totals 13 residues. Looked up from germline, CDR1 is MNHNS and CDR2 is SASEGT.

This clone was seen at least ten times. The J gene is TRBJ2-7, the V gene TRBV7-6, with a weak D call TRBD1 (5 bases). The germline V and J ends were trimmed by 2 bases and 2 bases, with 10 bases remaining between them. This CDR3 contains 14 residues. Germline V CDR1 and CDR2: SGHVS, FNYEAQ. CDR3 amino acids: CASSLSDRPYEQYF. The CDR3 DNA sequence: TGTGCCAGCAGCTTATCTGACAGACCCTACGAGCAGTACTTC.

This clone was observed at least ten times. This chain joins TRBV12-3 or TRBV12-4 and TRBJ2-3; D uncertain. Trimming pared 6 bases from V and 2 bases from J, leaving 0 bases between. The CDR3 runs 10 residues. The CDR3 bases are TGTGCCAGCAGCACAGATACGCAGTATTTT. It codes for CASSTDTQYF.

This clone ranks as medium-sized (0.01 to 0.1%). V is TRBV5-1 and J is TRBJ2-6, with D uncertain. The V gene lost 4 bases and the J gene lost 0 bases, with 11 bases spanning the gap. Germline V CDR1 and CDR2: SGHRS, YFSETQ. This CDR3 contains 16 residues. The CDR3 is CASSLTYSSGANVLTF. CDR3 DNA: TGCGCCAGCAGCCTTACTTACAGCTCTGGGGCCAACGTCCTGACTTTC.

In this sample, this clone turned up a few times. The V gene is TRBV24-1, the J gene TRBJ2-7; D gene unclear. From germline, CDR1 is KGHDR and CDR2 SFDVKD. Trimming removed 3 bases from V and 4 bases from J, with 9 bases in between. The CDR3 has 13 residues. CDR3 loop: CATSDPIGYEQYF. CDR3 bases: TGTGCCACCAGTGATCCAATAGGATACGAGCAGTACTTC.

This clone was recorded at least ten times. A junction boundary mismatches the germline segment, possibly from a read error. This chain joins TRBV7-7 and TRBJ2-3; 7 bases fit TRBD2. The CDR3 extends over 15 amino acids. Germline V gene lookup returns CDR1 SSHAT and CDR2 FNYEAQ (reference sequence). The CDR3 nucleotides are TGTGCTAGCAGCCCTGGGGGGGGGGGCACAGATACGCAGTATTTT. Translation gives CASSPGGGGTDTQYF.

This clone was seen repeatedly, ten times or more. V usage is TRBV28 and J usage is TRBJ1-4, with 10 bases that match TRBD1. The junction had 9 bases not matched to a gene; V was cut back by 6 bases and J by 8 bases. This CDR3 is 15 amino acids long. Per germline, CDR1 MDHEN and CDR2 SYDVKM. CDR3 region: CASSKTGGWGEKLFF. Here the CDR3 DNA reads TGTGCCAGCAGCAAGACAGGGGGCTGGGGGGAAAAACTGTTTTTT.

The table lists this clone with many counts. The chain carries TRBV29-1 and TRBJ1-1; 8 bases fit TRBD1. The CDR3 sequence is 12 residues long. The ends lost 6 bases at V and 4 bases at J; junction bases unmatched: 4. The V gene's germline CDR1 is SQVTM and CDR2 ANQGSEA. The CDR3 DNA reads TGCAGCGTAGACAGGGGATTCACTGAAGCTTTCTTT. This gives the protein CSVDRGFTEAFF.

This clone was seen once. V usage is TRBV5-5 and J usage is TRBJ1-2, with a possible D match to TRBD1 (5 bases). Germline lookup yields CDR1 SGHKS and CDR2 YYEKEE (reference sequence). The V end was cut by 0 bases, the J end by 2 bases, with 11 bases between. The CDR3 consists of 15 residues. DNA for the CDR3: TGTGCCAGCAGCTTGGCGGTCAGGGAAAACTATGGCTACACCTTC. It translates to CASSLAVRENYGYTF. Supplemented by reference TRBV5-5 and TRBJ1-2, the full variable domain reads DAGVTQSPTHLIKTRGQQVTLRCSPISGHKSVSWYQQVLGQGPQFIFQYYEKEERGRGNFPDRFSARQFPNYSSELNVNALLLGDSALYLCASSLAVRENYGYTFGSGTRLTVV.

This clone was found a few times. The chain combines TRBV27 with TRBJ2-7; D is possibly TRBD1 or TRBD2 (6 bases each). This CDR3 region has 14 residues. Germline-derived CDR1 and CDR2 are MNHEY and SMNVEV (reference sequence). The V end was cut by 7 bases, the J end by 4 bases, with 17 bases between. The DNA for the CDR3 is TGTGCCAGCAAATCTATCGGGGGCAGGTACGAGCAGTACTTC. Amino acids: CASKSIGGRYEQYF.

This clone has just a few counts. The chain is built from TRBV19 and TRBJ2-7; a possible D gene is TRBD1 (6 bases). The CDR3 length is 15 residues. Germline assignment: CDR1 LNHDA and CDR2 SQIVND (reference sequence). The germline V and J ends were trimmed by 6 bases and 0 bases, with 15 bases remaining between them. The CDR3 is CASRKVGDTSYEQYF. The CDR3 region has the DNA TGTGCCAGTAGGAAAGTCGGGGACACCTCCTACGAGCAGTACTTC. Full variable domain (missing parts from reference TRBV19 and TRBJ2-7): DGGITQSPKYLFRKEGQNVTLSCEQNLNHDAMYWYRQDPGQGLRLIYYSQIVNDFQKGDIAEGYSVSREKKESFPLTVTSAQKNPTAFYLCASRKVGDTSYEQYFGPGTRLTVT.

This chain connects TRBV11-2 to TRBJ2-7; 8 bases are a match to TRBD2. The germline gives CDR1 SGHAT, CDR2 FQNNGV. Trimming at V came to 1 base and at J to 5 bases, leaving 7 bases not matched to a gene. The CDR3 runs 15 residues. The DNA of the CDR3 is TGTGCCAGCAGCTTAGTGTCTAGCGGGCTCGACGAGCAGTACTTC. This gives the protein CASSLVSSGLDEQYF.

This clone was counted at least ten times. The chain links TRBV18 to TRBJ2-3; TRBD1 might be the D (5 bases). V was pared by 3 bases and J by 2 bases, with 15 bases between. The CDR3 contains 16 residues. Per germline, CDR1 KGHSH and CDR2 LQKENI. In DNA, the CDR3 is TGTGCCAGCTCACCCATTGGTTCAGGGATCACAGATACGCAGTATTTT. This codes for CASSPIGSGITDTQYF.

This clone was seen many times. The V gene is TRBV28, the J gene TRBJ1-5; TRBD1 agrees at 7 bases. This CDR3 is built from 14 residues. CDR1 is MDHEN, CDR2 SYDVKM, per germline. V trimming: 1 base; J trimming: 4 bases; junction bases outside the gene matches: 1. CDR3 in DNA: TGTGCCAGCAGTTTATACAGGGGAAATCAGCCCCAGCATTTT. Protein sequence: CASSLYRGNQPQHF.

This clone was counted only a few times. This chain joins TRBV6-1 and TRBJ2-2; D uncertain. Germline V gene lookup returns CDR1 MNHNS and CDR2 SASEGT. The CDR3 spans 12 residues. The ends were cut back, 6 bases at V and 8 bases at J, with 10 bases in the middle. CDR3 residues: CASRENIGELFF. The DNA of the CDR3 is TGTGCCAGCAGGGAAAACATAGGGGAGCTGTTTTTT.